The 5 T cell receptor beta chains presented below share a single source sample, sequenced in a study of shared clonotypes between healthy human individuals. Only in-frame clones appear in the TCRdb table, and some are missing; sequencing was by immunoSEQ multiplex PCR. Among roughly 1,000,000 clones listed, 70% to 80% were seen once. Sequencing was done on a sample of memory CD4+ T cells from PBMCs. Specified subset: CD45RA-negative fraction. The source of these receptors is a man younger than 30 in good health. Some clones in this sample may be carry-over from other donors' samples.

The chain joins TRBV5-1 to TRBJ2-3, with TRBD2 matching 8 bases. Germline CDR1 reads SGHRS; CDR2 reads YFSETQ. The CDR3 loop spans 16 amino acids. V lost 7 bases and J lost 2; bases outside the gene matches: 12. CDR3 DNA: TGCGCCAGCTGCCCTAATCCTAGCGGGTACACAGATACGCAGTATTTT. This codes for CASCPNPSGYTDTQYF.

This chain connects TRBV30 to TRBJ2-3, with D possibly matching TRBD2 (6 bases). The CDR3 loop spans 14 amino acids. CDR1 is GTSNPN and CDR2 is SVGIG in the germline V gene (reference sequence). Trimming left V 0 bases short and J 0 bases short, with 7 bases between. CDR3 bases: TGTGCCTGGAGTGTAAGCGGGAGCACAGATACGCAGTATTTT. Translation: CAWSVSGSTDTQYF.

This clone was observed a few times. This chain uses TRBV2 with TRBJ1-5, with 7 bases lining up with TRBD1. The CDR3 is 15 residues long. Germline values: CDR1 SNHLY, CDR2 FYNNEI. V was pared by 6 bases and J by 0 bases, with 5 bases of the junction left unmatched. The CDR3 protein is CASRGYRGSNQPQHF. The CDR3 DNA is TGTGCCAGCAGGGGATACAGGGGTAGCAATCAGCCCCAGCATTTT.

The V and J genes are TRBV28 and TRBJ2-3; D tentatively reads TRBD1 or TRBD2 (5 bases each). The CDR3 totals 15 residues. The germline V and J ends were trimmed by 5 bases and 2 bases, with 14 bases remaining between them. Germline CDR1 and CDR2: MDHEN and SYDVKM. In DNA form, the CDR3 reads TGTGCCAGCAGTCCCCGGGACGGATACACAGATACGCAGTATTTT. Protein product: CASSPRDGYTDTQYF.

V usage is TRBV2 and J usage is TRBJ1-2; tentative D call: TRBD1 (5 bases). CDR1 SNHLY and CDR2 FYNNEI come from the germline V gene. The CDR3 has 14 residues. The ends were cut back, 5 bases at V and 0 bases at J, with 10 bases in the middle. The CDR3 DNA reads TGTGCCAGCAGTCGGCAGGGACCTAACTATGGCTACACCTTC. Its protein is CASSRQGPNYGYTF.